This T cell receptor beta chain was recorded in a study of blood T cell repertoires in COVID-19. Study at large: Samples of COVID-19 (acute and convalescent) were obtained from the United States, Italy and Spain.

The table lists this clone with a count of one. Trimming left V 0 bases short and J 2 bases short, with 17 bases between. The CDR3 covers 18 residues. Germline loops: CDR1 SGHAT, CDR2 FQNNGV. Original handling: Nucleated cell number was recorded as an estimate derived from reference gene primer amplification. Sequencing used immunoSEQ multiplex PCR; TCRdb keeps in-frame clones, though not all of them. V and J calls and clone size follow that table, whereas D and trimming were derived from the DNA. The data hold some 190,000 clones, with 70% to 80% observed a single time. Sequenced input: PBMCs or T cells enriched from blood (not recorded which). The receptor's source is a man in his fifties or sixties who had been exposed to COVID-19. The rearrangement uses TRBV11-2 and TRBJ1-5; a possible D gene is TRBD1 (5 bases). The CDR3 DNA sequence: TGTGCCAGCAGCTTAGACGGCGGGGCCCCCGCGGGCAATCAGCCCCAGCATTTT. Translating gives CASSLDGGAPAGNQPQHF.